This T cell receptor (beta chain) stems from a study of blood T cell repertoires in COVID-19. Study in general: Acute and convalescent COVID-19 samples came from the United States, Italy and Spain. From T cells, B-cell-depleted T cells, or PBMCs came the material, which was cDNA or gDNA.

This clone was detected many times. In the study's own analysis: Reference gene primer amplification gave nucleated cell count estimates. Produced via immunoSEQ multiplex PCR; TCRdb's table is partial and in-frame only. Clone size and the V and J calls come from that table; the DNA yielded D and trimming. The data contain more than 150,000 clones, 60% to 80% of them singletons. This CDR3 has 12 amino acids. J lost 5 bases, V lost 5 bases, and 3 bases had no gene match. Per the germline V gene, CDR1 is SNHLY and CDR2 is FYNNEI. The sequenced material came from peripheral blood. The TCR was taken from a woman aged 70-85 years with acute or convalescent COVID-19. The chain uses TRBV2 and TRBJ2-7; 7 positions agree with TRBD1. The CDR3, as DNA: TGTGCCAGCAGTACCGGACAGGACGAGCAGTACTTC. Translating gives CASSTGQDEQYF.